This T cell receptor beta chain was profiled in a study of technical replicates of blood from a few donors. Assay: immunoSEQ multiplex PCR; the TCRdb copy retains only in-frame clones and omits some. The sample holds about 83,000 clones, around 94% seen once. The CDR3 sequence is 11 residues long. Deletions cut 3 bases from V and 3 bases from J, with 3 bases between. Germline V gene sequence: CDR1 WSHSY, CDR2 SAAADI. The receptor was isolated from a human donor in good health. The chain employs TRBV10-2 and TRBJ2-7; D is ambiguous. Input material: T cells isolated from PBMCs. The CDR3 bases are TGCGCCAGCAGTGACAGCTACGAGCAGTACTTC. It yields the protein CASSDSYEQYF.